This T cell receptor beta chain was obtained from a study of blood T cell repertoires in COVID-19. Clones were sequenced by immunoSEQ multiplex PCR, and TCRdb holds only the in-frame ones, with some missing. The sample shows 150,000 or so clones, about nine tenths of them seen only once. What the recovered Cohort 3 donors had was two negative PCRs, clearance, or symptom resolution. The germline CDR1 and CDR2 sequences are MNHEY and SVGAGI. Unmatched junction bases numbered 7, after V lost 11 bases and J lost 9 bases. This CDR3 is built from 14 residues. Material for sequencing was PBMCs or T cells enriched from blood (not recorded which). The chain has TRBV6-5 and TRBJ2-2, with 15 bases aligning to TRBD2. The receptor was derived from a man aged 45-60 years who had recovered from COVID-19. The CDR3: CAHGLAGGHRELFF. The DNA for the CDR3 is TGTGCCCACGGACTAGCGGGAGGGCACCGGGAGCTGTTTTTT.